These T cell receptor beta chains were read from a single sample in a study of blood T cell repertoires in COVID-19. Clones were sequenced by immunoSEQ multiplex PCR, and TCRdb holds only the in-frame ones, with some missing. The sample records more than 85,000 clones, around 80% being singletons. What was sequenced was peripheral blood. These receptor sequences come from a man in his sixties or seventies with acute or convalescent COVID-19. Both conserved end residues are part of each CDR3. A D gene is named only where the DNA matches it firmly. Clone size, where shown, is once, few, many, or a class for clones that have expanded.

V gene	J gene	clone size	D gene	CDR3 DNA	CDR3 protein
TRBV28	TRBJ2-2	-	TRBD2	TGTGCCAGCAGTCCCCGGGGGGGAGTAGGGGCCGGGGAGCTGTTTTTT	CASSPRGGVGAGELFF
TRBV6-5	TRBJ2-7	-	TRBD1	TGTGCCAGCGGGGACAGAGGAGCCTACGAGCAGTACTTC	CASGDRGAYEQYF
TRBV28	TRBJ2-3	-	TRBD2	TGTGCCAGCAGTACCCGGGACAGGCTAACTGGACTAGCGGGAGGGAGCACAGATACGCAGTATTTT	CASSTRDRLTGLAGGSTDTQYF
TRBV16	TRBJ1-5	-	-	TGTGCCAGCAGCCGGGACTGGGGGAGCAATCAGCCCCAGCATTTT	CASSRDWGSNQPQHF
TRBV28	TRBJ1-2	-	-	TGTGCCAGCAGTGGCGGGACGACGGCTTATGGCTACACCTTC	CASSGGTTAYGYTF
TRBV7-3	TRBJ1-2	-	TRBD1	TGTGCCAGCAGCCGGGACAGGGCCGGCGGCTACACCTTC	CASSRDRAGGYTF
TRBV7-6	TRBJ2-7	-	TRBD2	TGTGCCAGCAGCTTGGGTAGCGGGAGGGGAAACCACGAGCAGTACTTC	CASSLGSGRGNHEQYF
TRBV29-1	TRBJ2-7	-	TRBD1	TGCAGCGTACTGACAGGGCTCAGTTACGAGCAGTACTTC	CSVLTGLSYEQYF
TRBV30	TRBJ1-1	-	TRBD1	TGTGCCTGGAGTGGAGTAGGACAGGTCGGCACTGAAGCTTTCTTT	CAWSGVGQVGTEAFF
TRBV2	TRBJ1-1	-	-	TGTGCCAGCAGGATGACAGTATTCGGCACTGAAGCTTTCTTT	CASRMTVFGTEAFF
TRBV7-9	TRBJ2-7	-	-	TGTGCCGAGGGGACTGATTCCTACGAGCAGTACTTC	CAEGTDSYEQYF
TRBV21-1	TRBJ1-2	-	-	TGTGCCAGCAGCTCCGAAGGCAGGGGCTATGGCTACACCTTC	CASSSEGRGYGYTF
TRBV29-1	TRBJ2-1	few	TRBD2	TGCAGCGTTGAGCCGGGACTAGCGGCCAATGAGCAGTTCTTC	CSVEPGLAANEQFF
TRBV2	TRBJ2-5	-	TRBD1	TGTGCCAGCAGTGGACAGGGGGGGGCCCAGTACTTC	CASSGQGGAQYF
TRBV24-1	TRBJ2-1	once	-	TGTGCCACCAGTGATTTACTCCCGAGCTCCTACAATGAGCAGTTCTTC	CATSDLLPSSYNEQFF
TRBV6-5	TRBJ1-2	-	-	TGTGCCAGCAGTTACGGTCCGGGGCAGGCCCTCGGGGGCACCTTC	CASSYGPGQALGGTF
TRBV4-3	TRBJ2-1	-	TRBD1	TGCGCCAGCAGCCAAGGGCGCGGGACAGGGTTGTATGAGCAGTTCTTC	CASSQGRGTGLYEQFF
TRBV30	TRBJ1-4	-	TRBD1	TGTGCCGGGCAGGGGGTTGCAACTAATGAAAAACTGTTTTTT	CAGQGVATNEKLFF
TRBV15	TRBJ1-3	-	TRBD1	TGTGCCACCATGGGGACAGGGTGGCAAAACACCATATATTTT	CATMGTGWQNTIYF
TRBV6-5	TRBJ2-1	-	-	TGTGCCAGCGACAATCCTAGCGCGAACAATGAGCAGTTCTTC	CASDNPSANNEQFF
TRBV9	TRBJ2-7	-	TRBD2	TGTGCCAGCAGCCCCCGTCGGGAGGGACTCTACGAGCAGTACTTC	CASSPRREGLYEQYF
TRBV28	TRBJ1-2	-	TRBD1	TGTGCCAGCAGTCACCGGACAGGGGCTGAAATTAGGGGCTACACCTTC	CASSHRTGAEIRGYTF